Each of the 4 T cell receptor beta chains below was sequenced from the same sample in a study of T cell responses to AZD1222 COVID-19 vaccine. This table comes from immunoSEQ multiplex PCR, and its TCRdb copy is limited to in-frame clones, with some not included. The table records 130,000 or so clones, 91% of them present only once. The specimen was peripheral blood, collected 28 days after the second dose of the MenACWY control vaccine. The receptors stem from an adult who received the MenACWY meningococcal vaccine as a control.

This chain uses TRBV28 with TRBJ2-3; 10 nucleotides agree with TRBD2. CDR1 is MDHEN, CDR2 SYDVKM, per germline. This CDR3 spans 16 amino acids. With V trimmed by 3 bases and J by 2 bases, 5 bases remained unmatched. This CDR3 is CASSFSSGGSTDTQYF. In DNA form, the CDR3 reads TGTGCCAGCAGTTTTAGTAGCGGGGGGTCCACAGATACGCAGTATTTT.

The CDR3 DNA sequence: TGCGCCAGCAGCCAAGGGGAAGGGACGGGTAATGAAAAACTGTTTTTT. This sequence encodes CASSQGEGTGNEKLFF. This chain connects TRBV4-3 to TRBJ1-4; weak D call: TRBD1 (5 bases). Germline assignment: CDR1 LGHNA and CDR2 YSLEER. The CDR3 spans 16 residues. V lost 1 base, J lost 4 bases, and 13 bases lay in between.

The chain uses TRBV15 and TRBJ2-3; D is unresolved. Germline V CDR1 and CDR2: LNHNV, YYDKDF (reference sequence). CDR3 size: 12 residues. The V end lost 0 bases, the J end lost 5 bases, and 3 bases lay between the germline ends. DNA for the CDR3: TGTGCCACCAGCAGAGACCGAGATACGCAGTATTTT. As protein: CATSRDRDTQYF.

V gene TRBV12-1 combines with J gene TRBJ2-7; the D call in the table, TRBD2, was not verified against the DNA. TRBV12-1 is a documented pseudogene. The length of the CDR3 is 12 residues. For the CDR3, the DNA is TGTGCCAGCAGCTTGACTAGCTACGAGCAGTACTTC. It encodes CASSLTSYEQYF.